This T cell receptor beta chain derives from a study of T cells in Graves' hyperthyroidism and ophthalmopathy. In making diagnoses, clinical symptoms, serum thyroxine and TRAb, thyroid ultrasound and orbital computed tomography were all used. Study outcomes and limitations: The model foresaw ophthalmopathy a median roughly 6 months prior to onset.

This clonotype showed up many times. Antigen: not known. Germline V CDR1 and CDR2: LGHNA, YNFKEQ. Trimming at V came to 0 bases and at J to 7 bases, leaving 5 bases not matched to a gene. The CDR3 is 15 amino acids. TCR beta CDR3 sequences were amplified from RNA transcripts. First-round RT-PCR targeting the TCR CDR3 was performed with the HTBI primer set. TCRdb re-derived calls from the multiplex PCR reads in MiXCR, one entry per CDR3 protein. In the table there are 500,000 to 600,000 distinct CDR3 sequences, 46% of which are singletons. The sample taken for sequencing was peripheral blood or thyroid tissue (not recorded which). The rearrangement links TRBV4-2 to TRBJ1-2; 10 bases line up with TRBD1. The sequence was collected from an adult woman with Graves' disease, either hyperthyroidism or ophthalmopathy (not recorded which). The CDR3 reads CASSQDWGQGLGYTF. The CDR3 DNA is TGTGCCAGCAGCCAAGACTGGGGACAGGGGCTTGGCTACACCTTC.